These T cell receptor beta chains were read from a single sample in a study of T cells in localized non-small cell lung cancer. Measured with immunoSEQ multiplex PCR; TCRdb has only the in-frame clones, and not every one. In the table there are about 28,000 clones, 80% to 90% of which are singletons. The specimen comprised peripheral blood, sampled before any cancer treatment. These receptors all stem from a male donor at least 60 years old with stage I lung adenocarcinoma. CDR3s include the opening cysteine and the closing phenylalanine or tryptophan. The D gene is left open where the match is weak. Clone size is given for some rows only: seen once, a few or many times, or a class if the clone is expanded.

TRBV30	TRBJ2-7	.	TRBD1	TGTGCCTGTCAGGGGGCGAAATACTACGAGCAGTACTTC	CACQGAKYYEQYF
TRBV2	TRBJ1-5	once	.	TGTGCCAGCAGTGAAGCGCTTCCTGATCAGCCCCAGCATTTT	CASSEALPDQPQHF
TRBV28	TRBJ2-5	.	.	TGTGCCAGCAGTCTCATGCAAGAGACCCAGTACTTC	CASSLMQETQYF
TRBV4-1	TRBJ2-2	.	TRBD2	TGCGCCAGCAGCCGAGGACTAGCGGGGGTGGGCACCGGGGAGCTGTTTTTT	CASSRGLAGVGTGELFF
TRBV2	TRBJ2-5	.	.	TGTGCCAGCAGTGACCGGGAGACCCAGTACTTC	CASSDRETQYF
TRBV4-3	TRBJ2-3	.	TRBD2	TGCGCCAGCAGCCAAGCGAGGACGGGGGGGCCTATCACAGATACGCAGTATTTT	CASSQARTGGPITDTQYF
TRBV13	TRBJ1-1	.	.	TGTGCCAGCAGCTCTACGGTGAACACTGAAGCTTTCTTT	CASSSTVNTEAFF
TRBV7-3	TRBJ2-1	.	TRBD2	TGTGCCAGCAGCTCACGACTAGCGGGGGGTTACAATGAGCAGTTCTTC	CASSSRLAGGYNEQFF
TRBV5-5	TRBJ1-1	few	.	TGTGCCAGCAGCTGGGAGGGCAGATTGAACACTGAAGCTTTCTTT	CASSWEGRLNTEAFF
TRBV11-2	TRBJ2-3	.	.	TGTGCCAGCAGCTTAGATCACACAGATACGCAGTATTTT	CASSLDHTDTQYF
TRBV5-1	TRBJ1-2	.	.	TGCGCCAGCAGCTCGGGACTGGAAGGCTACACCTTC	CASSSGLEGYTF
TRBV4-1	TRBJ2-3	.	.	TGCGCCAGCAGCCAAACAGAAGGGGTCGGACACACAGATACGCAGTATTTT	CASSQTEGVGHTDTQYF
TRBV19	TRBJ1-4	few	TRBD1	TGTGCCAGTAGCGACAGGGGCGAGAATGAAAAACTGTTTTTT	CASSDRGENEKLFF
TRBV28	TRBJ2-1	.	.	TGTGCCAGCAGATTAGGAAAAGGATTTCCCTCCAATGAGCAGTTCTTC	CASRLGKGFPSNEQFF
TRBV6-6	TRBJ2-7	.	TRBD1	TGTGCCAGCAGTTACTCGGCGGGACAGGGGTACGAGCAGTACTTC	CASSYSAGQGYEQYF
TRBV6-5	TRBJ1-1	.	TRBD1	TGTGCCAGCAGTGGACAGGGGGCTTGGGGCACTGAAGCTTTCTTT	CASSGQGAWGTEAFF
TRBV15	TRBJ1-4	.	.	TGTGCCACCAGCAGAGAGGGTCAGGGAAAACTGTTTTTT	CATSREGQGKLFF
TRBV28	TRBJ1-4	.	.	TGTGCCAGCAGTTACCTCCGGCTCGTGTTTTTT	CASSYLRLVFF
TRBV6-1	TRBJ1-6	.	.	TGTGCCAGCAGGGGCGGGATAATATATAATTCACCCCTCCACTTT	CASRGGIIYNSPLHF
TRBV5-1	TRBJ2-5	.	TRBD2	TGCGCCAGCGCGTGGGCTAGCGGGGAAGAGACCCAGTACTTC	CASAWASGEETQYF
TRBV7-2	TRBJ1-5	.	.	TGTGCCAGCAGCTTAGGGTACAGTAACCATCAGCCCCAGCATTTT	CASSLGYSNHQPQHF
TRBV6-1	TRBJ2-7	.	TRBD1	TGTGCCAGCAGGCCTGACAGGGAACCTCACGAGCAGTACTTC	CASRPDREPHEQYF
TRBV7-2	TRBJ2-5	once	TRBD2	TGTGCCAGCAGCTTAGGGGGGGGACCCCAAGAGACCCAGTACTTC	CASSLGGGPQETQYF
TRBV5-6	TRBJ1-6	.	.	TGTGCCAGCAGACCTCAGGGTTTGTCACCCCTCCACTTT	CASRPQGLSPLHF
TRBV7-6	TRBJ1-3	once	TRBD1	TGTGCCAGCAGCTTAACGACAGGGCGAAACACCATATATTTT	CASSLTTGRNTIYF
TRBV5-1	TRBJ2-7	.	.	TGCGCCAGCAGCTTGGAAGGGGTAACCTACGAGCAGTACTTC	CASSLEGVTYEQYF
TRBV18	TRBJ2-5	.	TRBD1	TGTGCCAGCTCACGACAGGGGACACTCATTTATGAGACCCAGTACTTC	CASSRQGTLIYETQYF
TRBV2	TRBJ1-4	.	.	TGTGCCAGCAGTGACCTTGGACCGGGACTTAGGGAAAAACTGTTTTTT	CASSDLGPGLREKLFF
TRBV6-1	TRBJ2-7	few	.	TGTGCCAGCACGGGACACCCACCCCCCTACGAGCAGTACTTC	CASTGHPPPYEQYF
TRBV30	TRBJ1-5	.	.	TGTGCCTGGAGTGTGAGGGAGGATCAGCCCCAGCATTTT	CAWSVREDQPQHF
TRBV30	TRBJ2-1	.	TRBD1	TGTGCCAGCGACAGGGAAAAGGTTGGTGAGCAGTTCTTC	CASDREKVGEQFF